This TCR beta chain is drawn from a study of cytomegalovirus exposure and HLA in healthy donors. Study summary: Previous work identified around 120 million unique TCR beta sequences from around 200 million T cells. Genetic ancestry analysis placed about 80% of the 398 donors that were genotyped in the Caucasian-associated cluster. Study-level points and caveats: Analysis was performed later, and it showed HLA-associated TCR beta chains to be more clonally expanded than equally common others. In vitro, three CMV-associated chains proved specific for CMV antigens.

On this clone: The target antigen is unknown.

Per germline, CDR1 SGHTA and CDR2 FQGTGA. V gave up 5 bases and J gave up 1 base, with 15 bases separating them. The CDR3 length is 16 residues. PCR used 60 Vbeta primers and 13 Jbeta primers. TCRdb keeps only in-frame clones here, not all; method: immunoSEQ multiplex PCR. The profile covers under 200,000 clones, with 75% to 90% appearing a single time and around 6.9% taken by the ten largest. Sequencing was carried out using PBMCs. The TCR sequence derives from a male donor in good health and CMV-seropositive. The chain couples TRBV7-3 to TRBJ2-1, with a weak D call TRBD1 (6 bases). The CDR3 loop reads CASSPPGRGSYNEQFF. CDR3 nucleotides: TGTGCCAGCAGCCCGCCGGGAAGGGGGTCCTACAATGAGCAGTTCTTC. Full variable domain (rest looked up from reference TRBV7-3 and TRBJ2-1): GAGVSQTPSNKVTEKGKYVELRCDPISGHTALYWYRQSLGQGPEFLIYFQGTGAADDSGLPNDRFFAVRPEGSVSTLKIQRTERGDSAVYLCASSPPGRGSYNEQFFGPGTRLTVL.